A selection of T cell receptor beta chains follows, all from one sample in a study of blood T cell repertoires in COVID-19. Assay used: immunoSEQ multiplex PCR; TCRdb lists only in-frame clones, some missing. The table lists 360,000 or so clones, around 83% of them singletons. The sequencing sample was made of PBMCs or T cells enriched from blood (not recorded which). The receptor source for this set is a woman between 50 and 59 years old who had recovered from COVID-19. CDR3s include the opening cysteine and the closing phenylalanine or tryptophan. The D gene is left open where the match is weak. Size values are once, few and many counts, or a class for expanded clones, and some rows have none.

V	J	size	D	DNA	CDR3
TRBV15	TRBJ1-5	NA	TRBD1	TGTGCCACCAGCAGAGATAGACAGGGGGTCAACCGGCATTTT	CATSRDRQGVNRHF
TRBV29-1	TRBJ1-1	few	TRBD1	TGCAGCGTACAGGGGGTGAACACTGAAGCTTTCTTT	CSVQGVNTEAFF
TRBV5-4	TRBJ1-2	once	NA	TGTGCCAGCAGCCCAGGGGTAGGATCGGATGGCTACACCTTC	CASSPGVGSDGYTF
TRBV2	TRBJ1-6	NA	TRBD1	TGTGCCAGCAGGACCGGGACAGATAATTCACCCCTCCACTTT	CASRTGTDNSPLHF
TRBV27	TRBJ2-7	few	TRBD2	TGTGCCAGCAGTTTATTGGGGACTAGCCGCGCCTACGAGCAGTACTTC	CASSLLGTSRAYEQYF
TRBV19	TRBJ1-5	NA	NA	TGTGCCAGTAATCGGCGGGGTGATCAGCCCCAGCATTTT	CASNRRGDQPQHF
TRBV2	TRBJ1-2	NA	NA	TGTGCCAGCCCTACGCAGGCAGTAAATGGCTACACCTTC	CASPTQAVNGYTF
TRBV9	TRBJ2-1	NA	NA	TGTGCCAGCAGCGTAGCCGGCGGGGGCAACAATGAGCAGTTCTTC	CASSVAGGGNNEQFF
TRBV11-3	TRBJ2-3	NA	NA	TGTGCCAGCAGCTTAGCGGGGGGCCCTGTACTTTTTTCTAGCACAGATACGCAGTATTTT	CASSLAGGPVLFSSTDTQYF
TRBV18	TRBJ2-2	NA	TRBD1	TGTGCCAGCTCCAGTCCCCCCTCCGGGACAGGGAACACCGGGGAGCTGTTTTTT	CASSSPPSGTGNTGELFF
TRBV7-2	TRBJ2-1	few	TRBD1	TGTGCCAGCAGCTTAGAGCGAGGACAGGGCTTTTCGGGTGAGCAGTTCTTC	CASSLERGQGFSGEQFF
TRBV19	TRBJ1-2	NA	NA	TGTGCCAGTAGTATCGGGGGTAACTATGGCTACACCTTC	CASSIGGNYGYTF
TRBV5-1	TRBJ2-1	NA	NA	TGCGCCAGCAGCGCACTCGACTTAGAGCAGTTCTTC	CASSALDLEQFF
TRBV6-5	TRBJ1-1	NA	NA	TGTGCCAGCAGGACAGGTGGGAACACTGAAGCTTTCTTT	CASRTGGNTEAFF
TRBV6-5	TRBJ1-2	NA	TRBD1	TGTGCCAGCAGACCACCGCCGGGACAGGGGTATGGCTACACCTTC	CASRPPPGQGYGYTF
TRBV3-1/TRBV3-2	TRBJ2-3	once	TRBD2	TGTGCCAGCAGCCAATTGACCGGGAGGGTGGGCACAGATACGCAGTATTTT	CASSQLTGRVGTDTQYF
TRBV5-4	TRBJ1-1	once	TRBD1	TGTGCCAGCAGCCCAAACAGGGGGGACACTGAAGCTTTCTTT	CASSPNRGDTEAFF
TRBV18	TRBJ2-5	NA	NA	TGTGCCAGCTCACCTCCAGGTGTAGAGACCCAGTACTTC	CASSPPGVETQYF
TRBV5-1	TRBJ2-7	NA	NA	TGCGCCAGCAGTTCAGGGTCCTCCTACGAGCAGTACTTC	CASSSGSSYEQYF
TRBV6-5	TRBJ2-7	NA	NA	TGTGCCAGCACCCCAAAGGGGGAATACGAGCAGTACTTC	CASTPKGEYEQYF
TRBV4-1	TRBJ1-6	NA	TRBD1	TGCGCCAGCAGCCAAGATTGGGGACAGCCTTATAATTCACCCCTCCACTTT	CASSQDWGQPYNSPLHF
TRBV18	TRBJ1-6	NA	NA	TGTGCCAGCTCACCCACAGGGAGCTCCTATAATTCACCCCTCCACTTT	CASSPTGSSYNSPLHF
TRBV29-1	TRBJ1-2	NA	TRBD1	TGCAGCGTTGAGGGCTCCGGGACAGGGTATGGCTACACCTTC	CSVEGSGTGYGYTF
TRBV10-3	TRBJ2-3	NA	TRBD2	TGTGCCATCAGTGCGAGCGGGAGCGGCACAGATACGCAGTATTTT	CAISASGSGTDTQYF
TRBV5-1	TRBJ1-1	NA	NA	TGCGCCAGCAGCTTGGACGGGACAAGGGTGAACACTGAAGCTTTCTTT	CASSLDGTRVNTEAFF
TRBV24-1	TRBJ2-2	NA	NA	TGTGCCACCGGCGGACAACCGAACACCGGGGAGCTGTTTTTT	CATGGQPNTGELFF
TRBV11-2	TRBJ2-2	NA	TRBD1	TGTGCCAGCAGCTTAGAGTGGACAGGGTCTAACACCGGGGAGCTGTTTTTT	CASSLEWTGSNTGELFF
TRBV6-5	TRBJ1-2	few	NA	TGTGCCAGCAGGGTGACAGAGACTAACTATGGCTACACCTTC	CASRVTETNYGYTF
TRBV20-1	TRBJ1-3	NA	TRBD1	TGCAGTGCTAGTGACAGGGGCTCTGGAAACACCATATATTTT	CSASDRGSGNTIYF
TRBV12-3/TRBV12-4	TRBJ1-5	once	NA	TGTGCCAGCAGTTTAGGGGCGAATCAGCCCCAGCATTTT	CASSLGANQPQHF
TRBV6-2/TRBV6-3	TRBJ2-6	few	TRBD1	TGTGCCAGCAGTTACTTGAGGGACAGGGGAATTGGGGCCAACGTCCTGACTTTC	CASSYLRDRGIGANVLTF
TRBV9	TRBJ2-2	once	TRBD1	TGTGCCAGCAGCATTGGGACAGGCCCCAGTACCGGGGAGCTGTTTTTT	CASSIGTGPSTGELFF
TRBV6-2/TRBV6-3	TRBJ2-7	few	NA	TGTGCCAGCAGTTACCCGGGCGGGGGCAGGAGAGCCTACGAGCAGTACTTC	CASSYPGGGRRAYEQYF
TRBV13	TRBJ1-2	NA	NA	TGTGCCAGCAGACACACCACAGGGAGCTTGGGTGGCTACACCTTC	CASRHTTGSLGGYTF
TRBV6-6	TRBJ1-2	NA	TRBD1	TGTGCCAGCAGGGGACAGGGGAATTCCAACTATGGCTACACCTTC	CASRGQGNSNYGYTF
TRBV6-1	TRBJ2-7	NA	NA	TGTGCCAGCAGGCAGGAGGCGGCCTACGAGCAGTACTTC	CASRQEAAYEQYF
TRBV5-4	TRBJ1-1	many	TRBD1	TGTGCCAGCAGGCGGGTACCCGGACAGGGAAGGAACACTGAAGCTTTCTTT	CASRRVPGQGRNTEAFF
TRBV7-6	TRBJ1-3	NA	NA	TGTGCCAGCAGCTTAGATCCGGGAACGGGAAACACCATATATTTT	CASSLDPGTGNTIYF
TRBV4-2	TRBJ1-2	NA	NA	TGTGCCAGCAGCCAAGACCCGGGCAGGGTAAACTATGGCTACACCTTC	CASSQDPGRVNYGYTF
TRBV5-6	TRBJ2-1	NA	TRBD2	TGTGCCAGCAGCCGCCGGGGACCCACGGGGGGTGAGCAGTTCTTC	CASSRRGPTGGEQFF
TRBV6-5	TRBJ2-5	NA	TRBD1	TGTGCCAGCAGTAACCGGGACAGGCCCACCCAGTACTTC	CASSNRDRPTQYF
TRBV4-1	TRBJ1-5	NA	TRBD1	TGCGCCAGCAGCCCTGGACAGGGGTTGAATCAGCCCCAGCATTTT	CASSPGQGLNQPQHF
TRBV5-1	TRBJ2-5	NA	TRBD1	TGCGCCAGCAGCTTCTCCGACAGGGGAGAGACCCAGTACTTC	CASSFSDRGETQYF
TRBV5-1	TRBJ1-2	NA	TRBD1	TGCGCCAGCAGCTTGGTACAGGGGGACTATGGCTACACCTTC	CASSLVQGDYGYTF
TRBV5-1	TRBJ2-3	NA	NA	TGCGCCAGCAGCTTGACGGGGTTTAGCACAGATACGCAGTATTTT	CASSLTGFSTDTQYF
TRBV7-9	TRBJ2-3	NA	TRBD2	TGTGCCAGCAGCTTAGTCGAGGGACTAGCATGGGGCACAGATACGCAGTATTTT	CASSLVEGLAWGTDTQYF
TRBV4-3	TRBJ1-1	NA	TRBD1	TGCGCCAGCAGCCAAGGGACAGGGGATACTGAAGCTTTCTTT	CASSQGTGDTEAFF
TRBV7-2	TRBJ2-1	NA	TRBD2	TGTGCCAGCAGCTCAAATCTAGCGGGGGGCTCCTACAATGAGCAGTTCTTC	CASSSNLAGGSYNEQFF
TRBV11-2	TRBJ1-5	few	NA	TGTGCCAGCAGCGCGGCAGCGGGCAATCAGCCCCAGCATTTT	CASSAAAGNQPQHF
TRBV6-2/TRBV6-3	TRBJ1-5	NA	NA	TGTGCCAGCAGACCTTCTGGGGGCAGCAATCAGCCCCAGCATTTT	CASRPSGGSNQPQHF
TRBV10-3	TRBJ2-1	few	TRBD2	TGTGCCATCAGTCAAAACCCTGGGACTAGCGGGACATACAATGAGCAGTTCTTC	CAISQNPGTSGTYNEQFF
TRBV12-3/TRBV12-4	TRBJ1-1	NA	NA	TGTGCCAGCAGTTTCTTGGGGGGAGAAGCTTTCTTT	CASSFLGGEAFF
TRBV11-2	TRBJ2-7	NA	TRBD2	TGTGCCAGCAGCTCAACTAGCGGCTCCTACGAGCAGTACTTC	CASSSTSGSYEQYF
TRBV19	TRBJ1-5	NA	NA	TGTGCCAGTAGTATAGATCCTCGTAATCAGCCCCAGCATTTT	CASSIDPRNQPQHF
TRBV2	TRBJ2-2	few	NA	TGTGCCCTAGACGTCCAGAACACCGGGGAGCTGTTTTTT	CALDVQNTGELFF
TRBV6-5	TRBJ2-2	NA	TRBD2	TGTGCCAGCAGTCACCCAAGCGGGAGGACCGGGGAGCTGTTTTTT	CASSHPSGRTGELFF
TRBV7-2	TRBJ1-5	NA	NA	TGTGCCAGCAGCTTAGGACCAGGGAATGGGCAGCCCCAGCATTTT	CASSLGPGNGQPQHF